The 16 T cell receptor beta chains below were found in one sample sequenced in a study of regulatory T cells in long-lasting Graves disease. The time point here: newly diagnosed GD, antithyroid drugs for less than 3 months. PBMCs were the source of the RNA used for TCR sequencing. To make TCR beta libraries, researchers used iRepertoire HTBI primers and Arm-PCR of CDR3 regions. TCRdb independently ran MiXCR on the multiplex PCR reads; one entry per CDR3 protein. Among around 470,000 distinct CDR3 sequences, roughly 15% were seen once, and the ten largest hold approximately 17%. The same data also contributed to another study, on T cells in Graves' hyperthyroidism and ophthalmopathy.

The sequencing here drew on peripheral blood mononuclear cells (PBMCs), taken at new diagnosis, from a patient treated with antithyroid drugs. Receptor source: a woman between 50 and 59 years old with Graves disease.

About this clonotype: The germline gene is not matched at one end of the junction; a read error may be the cause. The chain uses TRBV28 and TRBJ2-7; TRBD2 matches at 8 bases. The germline CDR1 and CDR2 sequences are MDHEN and SYDVKM. The CDR3 contains 14 residues. The CDR3 here is CTSGSYFGPYEQYF. DNA of the CDR3: TGTACCAGCGGGAGTTATTTTGGGCCCTACGAGCAGTACTTC. The variable domain in full, with the rest retrieved from reference TRBV28 and TRBJ2-7, is DVKVTQSSRYLVKRTGEKVFLECVQDMDHENMFWYRQDPGLGLRLIYFSYDVKMKEKGDIPEGYSVSREKKERFSLILESASTNQTSMYLCTSGSYFGPYEQYFGPGTRLTVT.

This clonotype was recorded a few times. A much bigger clone sits one base away, suggesting this may be a read error. This chain connects TRBV5-1 to TRBJ2-7; D not certain. CDR1 and CDR2 from the germline V gene are SGHRS and YFSETQ. The CDR3 runs 13 residues. CDR3 sequence (DNA): TGCGCCAGCAGCTTTTCGGTCTCCTACGAGCAGTGCTTC. This sequence encodes CASSFSVSYEQCF.

The gene calls are TRBV27 and TRBJ2-7; D possibly corresponds to TRBD2 (6 bases). Trimming removed 8 bases at V and 0 bases at J, with 14 bases between. The CDR3 is 14 residues long. CDR1 MNHEY and CDR2 SMNVEV come from the germline V gene (reference sequence). Here the CDR3 reads CASHTGGSSYEQYF. CDR3 nucleotide sequence: TGTGCCAGCCACACCGGAGGGAGCTCCTACGAGCAGTACTTC.

This clonotype was recorded many times. The V call is TRBV11-3, the J call TRBJ1-5; the D gene is possibly TRBD1 (6 bases). Trimming took off 5 bases at V and 2 bases at J, with 13 bases between the two ends. CDR1 and CDR2 from the germline V gene are SGHNT and YENEEA. CDR3 size: 15 residues. The DNA of the CDR3 is TGTGCCAGCAGCATAGGACAGTCAGGCAATCAGCCCCAGCATTTT. Protein product: CASSIGQSGNQPQHF.

This clonotype occurred many times. The V call is TRBV28, the J call TRBJ2-1, with D possibly matching TRBD2 (5 bases). Trimming removed 1 base at V and 4 bases at J, with 11 bases between. The CDR3 is made up of 15 amino acids. CDR1 is MDHEN and CDR2 is SYDVKM in the germline V gene. The CDR3 loop reads CASSLYVGEYNEQFF. In nucleotides, the CDR3 is TGTGCCAGCAGTTTATACGTCGGGGAGTACAATGAGCAGTTCTTC.

Ten or more counts support this clonotype. The rearrangement uses TRBV3-1 and TRBJ1-1; D unclear. The CDR3 is made up of 13 amino acids. V lost 6 bases and J lost 4, with 12 bases in between. The germline V gene encodes CDR1 LGHDT and CDR2 YNNKEL (reference sequence). CDR3 amino acids: CASSPWVGTEAFF. The CDR3 DNA is TGTGCCAGCAGTCCGTGGGTAGGCACTGAAGCTTTCTTT.

V and J are TRBV7-3 and TRBJ1-6, with 8 bases identical to TRBD1. The CDR3 totals 12 residues. J gave up 6 bases and V 9 bases, and 1 base lay outside the gene matches. The germline V gene encodes CDR1 SGHTA and CDR2 FQGTGA. The CDR3 region has the DNA TGTGCCAGGGGACAGGTTAATTCACCCCTCCACTTT. It codes for CARGQVNSPLHF.

This clonotype has only a few counts. This chain uses TRBV2 with TRBJ2-1; the match to TRBD2 covers 12 bases. Germline lookup yields CDR1 SNHLY and CDR2 FYNNEI. CDR3 size: 16 residues. Unmatched junction bases numbered 11, after V lost 6 bases and J lost 8 bases. The CDR3 DNA reads as TGTGCCAGCAGCTTAGTACTAGCGGGGGGCCACGATGAGCAGTTCTTC. Amino acid sequence: CASSLVLAGGHDEQFF.

This clonotype was seen only a few times. The genes are TRBV3-1 and TRBJ2-3; TRBD2 aligns across 11 bases. Germline V gene data show CDR1 as LGHDT and CDR2 as YNNKEL (reference sequence). This CDR3 is 17 amino acids long. J was trimmed by 2 bases and V by 0 bases; bases with no gene match: 4. The CDR3 reads CASSQEGTSGSTDTQYF. In nucleotides, the CDR3 is TGTGCCAGCAGCCAAGAGGGGACTAGCGGTTCCACAGATACGCAGTATTTT.

The chain uses TRBV12-3 or TRBV12-4 and TRBJ1-2; no definite D call. Trimming shortened V by 3 bases and J by 2 bases, and 16 bases separated the two germline ends. CDR3 length: 16 residues. Written as DNA, the CDR3 is TGTGCCAGCAGTTTCGGCCGCCGAGCAAACAACTATGGCTACACCTTC. It specifies CASSFGRRANNYGYTF.

The chain employs TRBV11-2 and TRBJ1-1, with D unresolved. The CDR3 covers 14 residues. In germline, CDR1 is SGHAT, CDR2 FQNNGV. Trimming cost V 0 bases and J 3 bases, with 8 bases left between them. CDR3 nucleotides: TGTGCCAGCAGCTTAGATCTAGGCGACACTGAAGCTTTCTTT. Translated, it gives CASSLDLGDTEAFF.

In its sample, this clonotype was seen many times. The J gene is TRBJ2-4, the V gene TRBV29-1; tentatively, D is TRBD1 (5 bases). Germline values: CDR1 SQVTM, CDR2 ANQGSEA. Between the trimmed V and J ends, which lost 7 bases and 9 bases, there was a span of 19 bases. The CDR3 sequence is 13 residues long. The CDR3 spells CSGKDTANGIQYF. Here the CDR3 DNA reads TGCAGCGGGAAGGACACGGCTAATGGCATTCAGTACTTC. Full variable domain (rest looked up from reference TRBV29-1 and TRBJ2-4): SAVISQKPSRDICQRGTSLTIQCQVDSQVTMMFWYRQQPGQSLTLIATANQGSEATYESGFVIDKFPISRPNLTFSTLTVSNMSPEDSSIYLCSGKDTANGIQYFGAGTRLSVL.

This clonotype was found many times. The V gene is TRBV6-1, the J gene TRBJ2-7; tentative D call: TRBD2 (6 bases). V was clipped by 8 bases and J by 5 bases, with 16 bases between them. CDR3 size: 13 residues. CDR1 is MNHNS and CDR2 is SASEGT in the germline V gene. The DNA for the CDR3 is TGTGCCAGCGCCTTCGGGGGTGTCAACGAGCAGTACTTC. Translation gives CASAFGGVNEQYF.

Concerning this clonotype: A much larger clone is a single base away; this may be a read error. The chain is built from TRBV28 and TRBJ2-2; the match to TRBD1 covers 7 bases. Germline CDR1 is MDHEN and CDR2 is SYDVKM. The CDR3 length is 14 residues. J gave up 4 bases and V 8 bases, and 7 bases lay outside the gene matches. CDR3 nucleotide sequence: TGTGCCAGCGAAAGACAGGGTTCCACCGGGGAGCTGTTTTTT. Translated: CASERQGSTGELFF.

This clonotype was seen ten or more times. The DNA of the CDR3 is TGTGCCAGCAGTGACACCGGGACAGGGGGCTCGGATGAAAAACTGTTTTTT. As protein: CASSDTGTGGSDEKLFF. V usage is TRBV6-1 and J usage is TRBJ1-4; 12 bases align to TRBD1. The CDR3 contains 17 residues. The germline gives CDR1 MNHNS, CDR2 SASEGT. With 3 bases clipped from V and 6 bases from J, the junction kept 8 bases outside the gene matches.

This clonotype was detected ten times or more. This chain connects TRBV28 to TRBJ2-7; D is ambiguous. This CDR3 is 13 amino acids long. Germline CDR1 and CDR2: MDHEN and SYDVKM. V lost 3 bases and J 2 bases, leaving 8 bases between the germline ends. CDR3 in DNA: TGTGCCAGCAGTTTGGCCTATACCTACGAGCAGTACTTC. Translating gives CASSLAYTYEQYF.